The present T cell receptor (beta chain) was sequenced within a study of cytomegalovirus exposure and HLA in healthy donors. Germline CDR1 reads DFQATT; CDR2 reads SNEGSKA (reference sequence). The CDR3 is 11 residues long. Points on this clone: No antigen is known for it.

PCR involved 60 Vbeta and 13 Jbeta primers. The method was immunoSEQ multiplex PCR; TCRdb's version includes in-frame clones alone and lacks a portion of them. The data hold 95,000 to 100,000 clones, with roughly 75% observed a single time. Regarding the study as a whole: The presence/absence work took it that sequencing depth was about the same across donors. Specificity for CMV antigens was confirmed in vitro for three of the CMV-associated chains. In a later analysis, DRB1 alleles had the most associated TCRs; HLA-C alleles the fewest.

J is TRBJ2-7 and V is TRBV20-1; unclear D gene. This clonotype was sampled from a woman aged 55-70 years in good health and CMV-seronegative. The sample comprised PBMCs. The CDR3 DNA reads TGCAGCGTCGCAGTAAACTACGAGCAGTACTTC. As protein: CSVAVNYEQYF.